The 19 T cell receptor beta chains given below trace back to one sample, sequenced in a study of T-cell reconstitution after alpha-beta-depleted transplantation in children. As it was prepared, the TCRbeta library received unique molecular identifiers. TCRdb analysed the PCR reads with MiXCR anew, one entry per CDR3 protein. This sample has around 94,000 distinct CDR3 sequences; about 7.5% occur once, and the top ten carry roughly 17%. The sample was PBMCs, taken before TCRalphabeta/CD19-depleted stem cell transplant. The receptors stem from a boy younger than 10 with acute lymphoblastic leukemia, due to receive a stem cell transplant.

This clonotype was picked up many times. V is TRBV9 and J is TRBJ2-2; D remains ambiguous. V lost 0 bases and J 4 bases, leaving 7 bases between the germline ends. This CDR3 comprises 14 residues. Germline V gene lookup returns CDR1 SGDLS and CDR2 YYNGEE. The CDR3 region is CASSVEVGTGELFF. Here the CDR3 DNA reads TGTGCCAGCAGCGTAGAAGTGGGCACCGGGGAGCTGTTTTTT.

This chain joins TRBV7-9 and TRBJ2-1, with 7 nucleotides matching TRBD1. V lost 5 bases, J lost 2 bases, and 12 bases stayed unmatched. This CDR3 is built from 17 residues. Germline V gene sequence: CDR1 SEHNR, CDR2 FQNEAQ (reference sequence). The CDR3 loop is CASSTDMKGAAYNEQFF. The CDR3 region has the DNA TGTGCCAGCAGCACCGACATGAAGGGGGCGGCCTACAATGAGCAGTTCTTC.

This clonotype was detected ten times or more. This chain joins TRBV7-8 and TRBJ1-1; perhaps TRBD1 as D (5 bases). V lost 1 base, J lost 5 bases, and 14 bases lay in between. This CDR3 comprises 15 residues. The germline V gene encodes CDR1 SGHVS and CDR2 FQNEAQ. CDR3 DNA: TGTGCCAGCAGCTTAGGTTGGCAGGGAGGGACTGAAGCTTTCTTT. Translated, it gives CASSLGWQGGTEAFF.

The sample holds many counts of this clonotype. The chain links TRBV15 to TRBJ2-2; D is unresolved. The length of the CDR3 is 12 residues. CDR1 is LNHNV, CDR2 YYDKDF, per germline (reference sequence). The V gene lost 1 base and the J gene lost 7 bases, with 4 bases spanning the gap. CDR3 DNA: TGTGCCACCAGCAGAGCGTACGGGGAGCTGTTTTTT. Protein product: CATSRAYGELFF.

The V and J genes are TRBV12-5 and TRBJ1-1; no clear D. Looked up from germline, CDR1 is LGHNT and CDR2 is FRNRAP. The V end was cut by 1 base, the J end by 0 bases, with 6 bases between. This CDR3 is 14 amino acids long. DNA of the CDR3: TGTGCTAGTGGTTTGGAGGGAATGAACACTGAAGCTTTCTTT. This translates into CASGLEGMNTEAFF.

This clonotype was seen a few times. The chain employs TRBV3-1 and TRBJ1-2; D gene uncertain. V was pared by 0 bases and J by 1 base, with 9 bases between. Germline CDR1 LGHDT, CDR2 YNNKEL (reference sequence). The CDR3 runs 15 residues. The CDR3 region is CASSQEGARNYGYTF. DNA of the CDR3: TGTGCCAGCAGCCAAGAAGGCGCCCGTAACTATGGCTACACCTTC.

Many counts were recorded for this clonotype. The CDR3 DNA reads TGTGCCAGCAGTTTATCCGGCGGGAACTACGAGCAGTACTTC. Amino acids: CASSLSGGNYEQYF. V usage is TRBV12-3 or TRBV12-4 and J usage is TRBJ2-7; possibly TRBD2 for D (6 bases). The CDR3 extends over 14 amino acids. Deletions cut 2 bases from V and 3 bases from J, with 11 bases between.

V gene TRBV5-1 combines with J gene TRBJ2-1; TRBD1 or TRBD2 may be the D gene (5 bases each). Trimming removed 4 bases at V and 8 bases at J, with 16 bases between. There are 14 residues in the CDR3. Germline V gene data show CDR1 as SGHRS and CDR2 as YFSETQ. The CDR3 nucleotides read TGCGCCAGCAGCATCGGGACCGCGGCGGATGAGCAGTTCTTC. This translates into CASSIGTAADEQFF.

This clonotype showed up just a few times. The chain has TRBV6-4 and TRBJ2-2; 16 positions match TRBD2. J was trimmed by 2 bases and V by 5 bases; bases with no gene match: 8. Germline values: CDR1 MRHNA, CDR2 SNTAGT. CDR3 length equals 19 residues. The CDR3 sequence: CASSRTGTSGGVNTGELFF. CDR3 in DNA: TGTGCCAGCAGTCGCACCGGGACTAGCGGGGGGGTAAACACCGGGGAGCTGTTTTTT.

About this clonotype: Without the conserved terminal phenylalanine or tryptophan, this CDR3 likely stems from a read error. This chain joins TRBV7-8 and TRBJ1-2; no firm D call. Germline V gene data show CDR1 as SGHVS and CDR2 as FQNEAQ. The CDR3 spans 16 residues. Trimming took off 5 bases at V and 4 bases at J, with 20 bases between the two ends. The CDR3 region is CASSHPTLDHSYGYTC. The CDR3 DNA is TGTGCCAGCAGCCACCCGACTCTAGACCATAGCTATGGCTACACCTGC.

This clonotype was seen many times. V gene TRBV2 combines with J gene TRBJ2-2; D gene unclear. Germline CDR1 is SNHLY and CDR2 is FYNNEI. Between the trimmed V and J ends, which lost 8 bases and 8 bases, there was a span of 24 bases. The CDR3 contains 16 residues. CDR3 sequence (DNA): TGTGCCAGCGTAGCAGGAAGCCTCGCGGCAGGTGGGGAGCTGTTTTTT. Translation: CASVAGSLAAGGELFF. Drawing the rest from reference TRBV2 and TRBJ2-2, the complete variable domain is EPEVTQTPSHQVTQMGQEVILRCVPISNHLYFYWYRQILGQKVEFLVSFYNNEISEKSEIFDDQFSVERPDGSNFTLKIRSTKLEDSAMYFCASVAGSLAAGGELFFGEGSRLTVL.

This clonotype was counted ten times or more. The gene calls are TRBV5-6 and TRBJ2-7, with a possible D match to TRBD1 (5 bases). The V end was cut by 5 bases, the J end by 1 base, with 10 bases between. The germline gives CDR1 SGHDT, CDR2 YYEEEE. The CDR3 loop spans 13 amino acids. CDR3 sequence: CASRPTGSYEQYF. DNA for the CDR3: TGTGCCAGCAGGCCCACAGGTTCCTACGAGCAGTACTTC. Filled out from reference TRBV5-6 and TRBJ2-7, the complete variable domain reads DAGVTQSPTHLIKTRGQQVTLRCSPKSGHDTVSWYQQALGQGPQFIFQYYEEEERQRGNFPDRFSGHQFPNYSSELNVNALLLGDSALYLCASRPTGSYEQYFGPGTRLTVT.

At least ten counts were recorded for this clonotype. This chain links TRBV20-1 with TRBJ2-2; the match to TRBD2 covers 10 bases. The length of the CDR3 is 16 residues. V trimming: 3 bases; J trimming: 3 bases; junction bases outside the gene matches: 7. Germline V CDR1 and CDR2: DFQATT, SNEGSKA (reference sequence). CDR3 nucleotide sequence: TGCAGTGCTAGGGGACCTCTAGCGGGGGACACCGGGGAGCTGTTTTTT. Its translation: CSARGPLAGDTGELFF.

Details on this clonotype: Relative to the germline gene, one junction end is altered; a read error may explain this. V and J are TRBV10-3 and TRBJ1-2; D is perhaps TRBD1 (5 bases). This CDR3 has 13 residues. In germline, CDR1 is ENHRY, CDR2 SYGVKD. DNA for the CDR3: TGTGCCATCGGGCCGGGGACTAACTATGTCTACACCTTC. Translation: CAIGPGTNYVYTF.

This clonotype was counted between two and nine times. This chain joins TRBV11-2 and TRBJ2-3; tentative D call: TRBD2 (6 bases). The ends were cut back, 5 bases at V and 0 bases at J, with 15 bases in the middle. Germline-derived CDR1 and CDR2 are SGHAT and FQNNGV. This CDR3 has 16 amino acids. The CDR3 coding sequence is TGTGCCAGCAGCCCACGACTAGACCCTAGCACAGATACGCAGTATTTT. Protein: CASSPRLDPSTDTQYF.

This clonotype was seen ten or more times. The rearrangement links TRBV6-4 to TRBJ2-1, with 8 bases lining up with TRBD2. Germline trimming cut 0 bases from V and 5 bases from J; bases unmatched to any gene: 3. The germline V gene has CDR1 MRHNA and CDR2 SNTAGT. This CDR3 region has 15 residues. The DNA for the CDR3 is TGTGCCAGCAGTGACTCTAGCGGGGACCACAATGAGCAGTTCTTC. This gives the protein CASSDSSGDHNEQFF.

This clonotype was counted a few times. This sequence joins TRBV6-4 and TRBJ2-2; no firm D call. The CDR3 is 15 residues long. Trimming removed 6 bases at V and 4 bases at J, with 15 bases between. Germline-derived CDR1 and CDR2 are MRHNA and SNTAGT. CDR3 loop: CASRPQPSPTGELFF. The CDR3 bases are TGTGCCAGCAGACCACAGCCTAGTCCCACCGGGGAGCTGTTTTTT.

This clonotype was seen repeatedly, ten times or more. The CDR3 sequence: CSAREPAGRGNTIYF. In DNA form, the CDR3 reads TGCAGTGCTAGAGAGCCGGCCGGACGGGGAAACACCATATATTTT. The V gene is TRBV20-1, the J gene TRBJ1-3; D is uncertain. Trimming took off 0 bases at V and 4 bases at J, with 13 bases between the two ends. Germline lookup yields CDR1 DFQATT and CDR2 SNEGSKA (reference sequence). The length of the CDR3 is 15 residues.

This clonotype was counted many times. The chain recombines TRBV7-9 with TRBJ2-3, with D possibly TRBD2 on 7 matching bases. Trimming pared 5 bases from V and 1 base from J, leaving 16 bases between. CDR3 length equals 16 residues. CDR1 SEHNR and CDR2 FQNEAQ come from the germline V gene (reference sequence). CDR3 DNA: TGTGCCAGCAGCCCCAGGGGCGGGGGCCGCACAGATACGCAGTATTTT. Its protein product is CASSPRGGGRTDTQYF.